These T cell receptor beta chains were read from a single sample in a study of beta chain features in type 1 diabetes. The data were produced by immunoSEQ multiplex PCR, yet TCRdb's version contains in-frame clones alone and is incomplete. This sample has 500,000 to 650,000 clones; roughly 12% occur once, and the top ten carry roughly 0.12%. Sample: naive CD4+ T cells from blood. All receptors come from a man aged 30-40 years with type 1 diabetes. Each CDR3 is given with its conserved first and last residue. Fields, in order: J gene, clone size, V gene, D gene, CDR3 DNA, CDR3 protein. The D gene is left open where the match is weak. Clone size, where shown, is once, few, many, or a class for clones that have expanded.

J: TRBJ1-2
size: -
V: TRBV5-1
D: TRBD1
DNA: TGCGCCAGCAGCCGGGACAGTAACTATGGCTACACCTTC
CDR3: CASSRDSNYGYTF

J: TRBJ2-3
size: -
V: TRBV30
D: -
DNA: TGTGCCTGGAGTAGAAGCACAGATACGCAGTATTTT
CDR3: CAWSRSTDTQYF

J: TRBJ1-4
size: few
V: TRBV25-1
D: -
DNA: TGTGCCAGCAGTGAGCCGAATGAAAAACTGTTTTTT
CDR3: CASSEPNEKLFF

J: TRBJ1-3
size: -
V: TRBV5-1
D: -
DNA: TGCGCCAGCAGCTTGGACAGCGGCCTTAGGAACACCATATATTTT
CDR3: CASSLDSGLRNTIYF

J: TRBJ2-1
size: few
V: TRBV5-4
D: TRBD1
DNA: TGTGCCAGCAGCAACCGGGACAGAGCTTACAATGAGCAGTTCTTC
CDR3: CASSNRDRAYNEQFF

J: TRBJ2-2
size: few
V: TRBV19
D: -
DNA: TGTGCCAGTAGTCGTTCCTGGGCAGTGCGCGCGAACACCGGGGAGCTGTTTTTT
CDR3: CASSRSWAVRANTGELFF

J: TRBJ2-1
size: -
V: TRBV7-9
D: -
DNA: TGTGCCAGCAGCTTAGTGGGAGACTCCTACAATGAGCAGTTCTTC
CDR3: CASSLVGDSYNEQFF

J: TRBJ2-7
size: few
V: TRBV28
D: TRBD1
DNA: TGTGCCAGCAGTTCGGCACAGGGGGCCCACGAGCAGTACTTC
CDR3: CASSSAQGAHEQYF

J: TRBJ2-7
size: -
V: TRBV5-4
D: -
DNA: TGTGCCAGCAGCTTGGGCGGTTTGGGACGAAGGAGCTACGGGCACGAGCAGTACTTC
CDR3: CASSLGGLGRRSYGHEQYF

J: TRBJ1-2
size: few
V: TRBV21-1
D: -
DNA: TGTGCCAGCAGCAATCCGAGAGAGGGACATATATGGATCAGCTACACCTTC
CDR3: CASSNPREGHIWISYTF

J: TRBJ2-3
size: few
V: TRBV19
D: -
DNA: TGTGCCAGTAGTATCCTACAGGGTGGCACAGATACGCAGTATTTT
CDR3: CASSILQGGTDTQYF

J: TRBJ2-5
size: few
V: TRBV5-4
D: -
DNA: TGTGCCAGCAGCTTGGCCGGGCAACGAGAGACCCAGTACTTC
CDR3: CASSLAGQRETQYF

J: TRBJ1-2
size: few
V: TRBV11-2
D: -
DNA: TGTGCCAGCAGCGCAACTAACTATGGCTACACCTTC
CDR3: CASSATNYGYTF